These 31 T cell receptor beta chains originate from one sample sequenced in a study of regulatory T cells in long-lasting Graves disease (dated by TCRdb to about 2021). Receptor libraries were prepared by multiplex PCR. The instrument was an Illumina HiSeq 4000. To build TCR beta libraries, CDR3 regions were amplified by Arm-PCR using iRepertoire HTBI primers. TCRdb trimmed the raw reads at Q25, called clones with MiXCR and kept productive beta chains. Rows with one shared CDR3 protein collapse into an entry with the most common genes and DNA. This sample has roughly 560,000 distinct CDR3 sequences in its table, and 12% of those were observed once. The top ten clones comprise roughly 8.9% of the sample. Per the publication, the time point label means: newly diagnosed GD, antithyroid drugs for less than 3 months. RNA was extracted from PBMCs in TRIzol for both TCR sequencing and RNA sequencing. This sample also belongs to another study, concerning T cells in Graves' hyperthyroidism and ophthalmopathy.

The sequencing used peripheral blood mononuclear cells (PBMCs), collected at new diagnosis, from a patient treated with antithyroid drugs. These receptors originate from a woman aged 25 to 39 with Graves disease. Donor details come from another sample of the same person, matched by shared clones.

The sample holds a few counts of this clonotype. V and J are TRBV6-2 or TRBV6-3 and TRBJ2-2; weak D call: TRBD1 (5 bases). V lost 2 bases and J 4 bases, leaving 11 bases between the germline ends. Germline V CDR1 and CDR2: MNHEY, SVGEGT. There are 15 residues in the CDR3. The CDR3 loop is CASSYLGALTGELFF. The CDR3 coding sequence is TGTGCCAGCAGTTACCTAGGGGCCCTCACCGGGGAGCTGTTTTTT.

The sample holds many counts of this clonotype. The CDR3 sequence is CASSDGLGSIPLRGYTF. DNA for the CDR3: TGTGCCAGCAGTGATGGTTTGGGGTCCATACCTCTCCGGGGCTACACCTTC. The rearrangement links TRBV2 to TRBJ1-2; D gene ambiguous. The CDR3 has 17 residues. In germline, CDR1 is SNHLY, CDR2 FYNNEI. The V end was cut by 3 bases, the J end by 8 bases, with 25 bases between.

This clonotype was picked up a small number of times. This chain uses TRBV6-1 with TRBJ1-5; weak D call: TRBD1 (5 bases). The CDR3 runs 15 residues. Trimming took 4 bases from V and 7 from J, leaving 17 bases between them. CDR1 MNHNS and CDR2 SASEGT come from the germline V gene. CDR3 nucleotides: TGTGCCAGCAGTGGTGAGGGACTTCGGGGGCAGCCCCAGCATTTT. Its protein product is CASSGEGLRGQPQHF.

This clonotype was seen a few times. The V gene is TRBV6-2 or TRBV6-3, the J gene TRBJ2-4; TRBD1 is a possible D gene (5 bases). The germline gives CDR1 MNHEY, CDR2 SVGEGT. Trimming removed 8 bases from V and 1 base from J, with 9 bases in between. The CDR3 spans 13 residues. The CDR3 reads CASAPGAKNIQYF. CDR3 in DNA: TGTGCCAGCGCTCCAGGGGCCAAAAACATTCAGTACTTC.

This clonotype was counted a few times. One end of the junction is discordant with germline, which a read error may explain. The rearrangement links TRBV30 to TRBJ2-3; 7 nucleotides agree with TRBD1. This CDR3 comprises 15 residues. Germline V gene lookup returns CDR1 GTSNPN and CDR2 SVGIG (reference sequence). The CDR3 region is CAWSPNRGRTDMQYF. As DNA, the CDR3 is TGTGCCTGGAGCCCAAACAGGGGTAGAACAGATATGCAGTATTTT. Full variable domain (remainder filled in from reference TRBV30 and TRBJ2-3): SQTIHQWPATLVQPVGSPLSLECTVEGTSNPNLYWYRQAAGRGLQLLFYSVGIGQISSEVPQNLSASRPQDRQFILSSKKLLLSDSGFYLCAWSPNRGRTDMQYFGPGTRLTVL.

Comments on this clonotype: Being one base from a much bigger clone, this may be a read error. The CDR3 bases are TGTGCCAGCAGCCCCGCAGAGAACATTGAAGCTTTCTTT. Encoded protein: CASSPAENIEAFF. The chain recombines TRBV7-2 with TRBJ1-1; no reliable D call. Germline V lookup: CDR1 SGHTA, CDR2 FQGNSA. The CDR3 totals 13 residues.

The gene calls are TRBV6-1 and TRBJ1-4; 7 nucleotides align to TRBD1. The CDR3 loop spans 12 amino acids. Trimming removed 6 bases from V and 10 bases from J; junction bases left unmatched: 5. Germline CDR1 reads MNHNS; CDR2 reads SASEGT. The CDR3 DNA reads TGTGCCAGCAGCGACAGGGCCGCAAAACTGTTTTTT. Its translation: CASSDRAAKLFF.

The chain's CDR3 is CASSLMVVNTGELFF. CDR3 sequence (DNA): TGTGCCAGCAGTTTAATGGTAGTGAACACCGGGGAGCTGTTTTTT. V gene TRBV28 combines with J gene TRBJ2-2; D gene ambiguous. Trimming removed 2 bases at V and 1 base at J, with 8 bases between. Germline-derived CDR1 and CDR2 are MDHEN and SYDVKM. This CDR3 region has 15 residues. The complete variable domain, with remaining parts taken from reference TRBV28 and TRBJ2-2, reads DVKVTQSSRYLVKRTGEKVFLECVQDMDHENMFWYRQDPGLGLRLIYFSYDVKMKEKGDIPEGYSVSREKKERFSLILESASTNQTSMYLCASSLMVVNTGELFFGEGSRLTVL.

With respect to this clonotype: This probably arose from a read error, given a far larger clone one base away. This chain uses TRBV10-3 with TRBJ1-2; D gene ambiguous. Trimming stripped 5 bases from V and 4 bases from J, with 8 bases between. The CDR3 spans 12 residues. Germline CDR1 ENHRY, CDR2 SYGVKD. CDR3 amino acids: CAISLGLYGYTF. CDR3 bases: TGTGCCATCAGTTTAGGCCTCTATGGCTACACCTTC.

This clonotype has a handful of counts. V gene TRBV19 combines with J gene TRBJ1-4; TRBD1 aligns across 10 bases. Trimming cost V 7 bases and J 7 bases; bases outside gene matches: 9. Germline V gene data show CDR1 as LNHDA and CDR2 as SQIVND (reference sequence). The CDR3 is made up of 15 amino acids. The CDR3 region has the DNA TGTGCCAGTACCTTAGCCGGGACAGGGGTTGAAAAACTGTTTTTT. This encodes CASTLAGTGVEKLFF.

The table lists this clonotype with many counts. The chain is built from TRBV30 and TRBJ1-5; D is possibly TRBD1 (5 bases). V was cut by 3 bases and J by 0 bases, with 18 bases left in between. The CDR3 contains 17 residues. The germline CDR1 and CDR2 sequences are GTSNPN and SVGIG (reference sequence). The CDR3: CAWSSDRGRNSNQPQHF. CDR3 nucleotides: TGTGCCTGGAGCTCCGACAGAGGTAGGAATAGCAATCAGCCCCAGCATTTT.

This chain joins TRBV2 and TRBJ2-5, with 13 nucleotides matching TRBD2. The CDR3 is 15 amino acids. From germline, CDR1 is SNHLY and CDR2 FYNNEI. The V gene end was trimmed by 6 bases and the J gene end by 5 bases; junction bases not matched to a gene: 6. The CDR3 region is CASRGTSGTSETQYF. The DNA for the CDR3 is TGTGCCAGCAGGGGGACTAGCGGGACTTCGGAGACCCAGTACTTC.

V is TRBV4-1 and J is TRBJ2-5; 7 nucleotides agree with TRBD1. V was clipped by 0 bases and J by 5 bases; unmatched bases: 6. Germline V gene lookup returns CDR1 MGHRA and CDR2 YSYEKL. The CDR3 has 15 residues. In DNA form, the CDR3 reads TGCGCCAGCAGCCAAGAGCCCAGGGGGATGGAGACCCAGTACTTC. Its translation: CASSQEPRGMETQYF.

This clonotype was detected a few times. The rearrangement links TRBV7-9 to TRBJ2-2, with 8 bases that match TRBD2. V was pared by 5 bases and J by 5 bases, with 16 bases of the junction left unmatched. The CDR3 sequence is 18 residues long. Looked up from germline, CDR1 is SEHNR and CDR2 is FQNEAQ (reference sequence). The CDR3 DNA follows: TGTGCCAGCAGCGGACACCGCGGGGGGCGAGGTATAACCGGGGAGCTGTTTTTT. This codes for CASSGHRGGRGITGELFF.

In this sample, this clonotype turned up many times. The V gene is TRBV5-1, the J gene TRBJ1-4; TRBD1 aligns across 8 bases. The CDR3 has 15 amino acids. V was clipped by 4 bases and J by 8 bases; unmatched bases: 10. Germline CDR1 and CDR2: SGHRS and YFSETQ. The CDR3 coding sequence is TGCGCCAGCAGCCCGGGTGACAGGGGAGGAGAAAAACTGTTTTTT. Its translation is CASSPGDRGGEKLFF.

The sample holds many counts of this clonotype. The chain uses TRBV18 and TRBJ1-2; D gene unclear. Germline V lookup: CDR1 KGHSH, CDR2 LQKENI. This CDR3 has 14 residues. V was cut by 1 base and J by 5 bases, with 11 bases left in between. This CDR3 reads CASSPRSGTYGYTF. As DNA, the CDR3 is TGTGCCAGCTCACCACGGAGCGGAACGTATGGCTACACCTTC.

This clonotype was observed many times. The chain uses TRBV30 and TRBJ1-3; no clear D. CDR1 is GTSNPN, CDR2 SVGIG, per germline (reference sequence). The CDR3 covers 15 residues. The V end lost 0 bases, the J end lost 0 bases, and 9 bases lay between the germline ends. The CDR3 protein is CAWSVAALSGNTIYF. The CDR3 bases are TGTGCCTGGAGTGTAGCGGCGCTCTCTGGAAACACCATATATTTT.

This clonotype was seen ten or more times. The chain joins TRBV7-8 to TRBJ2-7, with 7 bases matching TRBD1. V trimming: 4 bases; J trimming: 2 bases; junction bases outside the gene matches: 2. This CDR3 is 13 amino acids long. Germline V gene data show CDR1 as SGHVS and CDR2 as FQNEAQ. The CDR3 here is CASSSGQTYEQYF. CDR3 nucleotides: TGTGCCAGCAGCTCGGGACAGACCTACGAGCAGTACTTC.

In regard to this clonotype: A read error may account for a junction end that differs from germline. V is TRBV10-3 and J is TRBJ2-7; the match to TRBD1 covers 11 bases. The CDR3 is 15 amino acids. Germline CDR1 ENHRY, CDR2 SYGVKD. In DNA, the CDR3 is TGTGCCACCAGTGGACGGGACAGGGGGGCCTACGAGCAGTACTTC. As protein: CATSGRDRGAYEQYF.

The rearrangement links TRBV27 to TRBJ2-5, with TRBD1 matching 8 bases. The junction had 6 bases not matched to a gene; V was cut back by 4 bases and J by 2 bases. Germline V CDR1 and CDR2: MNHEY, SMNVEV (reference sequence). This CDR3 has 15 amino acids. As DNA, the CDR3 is TGTGCCAGCAGTTCCCCAGGGGGCATACAAGAGACCCAGTACTTC. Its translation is CASSSPGGIQETQYF.

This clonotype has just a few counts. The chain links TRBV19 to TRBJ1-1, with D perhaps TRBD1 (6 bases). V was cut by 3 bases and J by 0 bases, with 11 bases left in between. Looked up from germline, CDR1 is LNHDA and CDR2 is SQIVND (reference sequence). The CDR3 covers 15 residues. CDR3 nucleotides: TGTGCCAGTAGTATTTGGCAGGGGTTGAACACTGAAGCTTTCTTT. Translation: CASSIWQGLNTEAFF.

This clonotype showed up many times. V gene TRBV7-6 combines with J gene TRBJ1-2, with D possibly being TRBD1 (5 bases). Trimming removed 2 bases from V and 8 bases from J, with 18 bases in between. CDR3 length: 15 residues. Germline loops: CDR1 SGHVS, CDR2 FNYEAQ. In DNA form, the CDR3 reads TGTGCCAGCAGCTTAAATTCGGGACGCCAGGGAGGCTACACCTTC. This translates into CASSLNSGRQGGYTF.

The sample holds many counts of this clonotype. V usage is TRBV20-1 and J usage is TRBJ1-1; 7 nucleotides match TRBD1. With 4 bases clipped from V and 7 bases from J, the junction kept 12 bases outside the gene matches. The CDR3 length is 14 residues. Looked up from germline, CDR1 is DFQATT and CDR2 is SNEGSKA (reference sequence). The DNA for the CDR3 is TGCAGTGCTAAACCTCTGACAGGGAGTAATGAAGCTTTCTTT. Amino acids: CSAKPLTGSNEAFF.

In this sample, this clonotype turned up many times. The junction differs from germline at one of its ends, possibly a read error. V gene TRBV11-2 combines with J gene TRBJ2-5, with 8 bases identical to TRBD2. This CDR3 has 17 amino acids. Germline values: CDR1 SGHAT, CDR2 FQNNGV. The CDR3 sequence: CTSSLFFTGGRSETQYF. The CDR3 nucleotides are TGTACCAGCAGCTTATTCTTTACGGGAGGGCGCTCAGAGACCCAGTACTTC.

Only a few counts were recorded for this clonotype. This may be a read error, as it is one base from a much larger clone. The CDR3 region has the DNA TGTGCCATCAGTGAGGCCCCCTTTTCAGGGCGCCGCGGGCCGGGAGAGCAGTACTTC. It specifies CAISEAPFSGRRGPGEQYF. This rearrangement joins TRBV10-3 to TRBJ2-7; D may match TRBD1 or TRBD2 (5 bases each). Germline lookup yields CDR1 ENHRY and CDR2 SYGVKD. CDR3 size: 19 residues. Trimming removed 2 bases at V and 7 bases at J, with 30 bases between.

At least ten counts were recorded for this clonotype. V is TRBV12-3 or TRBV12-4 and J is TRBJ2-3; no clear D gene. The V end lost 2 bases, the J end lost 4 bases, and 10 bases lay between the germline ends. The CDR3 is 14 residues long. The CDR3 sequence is CASSLSSTPDTQYF. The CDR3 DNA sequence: TGTGCCAGCAGTTTAAGTAGTACCCCAGATACGCAGTATTTT.

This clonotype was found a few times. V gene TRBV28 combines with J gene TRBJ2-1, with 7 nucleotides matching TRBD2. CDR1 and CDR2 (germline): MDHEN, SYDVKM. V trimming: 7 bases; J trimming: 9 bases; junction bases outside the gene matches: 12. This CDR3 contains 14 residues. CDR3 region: CASNLGGSGGEQFF. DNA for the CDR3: TGTGCCAGCAATCTGGGGGGGTCCGGTGGTGAGCAGTTCTTC.

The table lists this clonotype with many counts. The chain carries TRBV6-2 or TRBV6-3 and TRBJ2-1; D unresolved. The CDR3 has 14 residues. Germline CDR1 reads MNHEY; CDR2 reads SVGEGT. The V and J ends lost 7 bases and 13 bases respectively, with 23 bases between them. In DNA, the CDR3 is TGTGCCAGCACCCAAACCTCACGGGCCAGCGCTCAGTTCTTC. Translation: CASTQTSRASAQFF.

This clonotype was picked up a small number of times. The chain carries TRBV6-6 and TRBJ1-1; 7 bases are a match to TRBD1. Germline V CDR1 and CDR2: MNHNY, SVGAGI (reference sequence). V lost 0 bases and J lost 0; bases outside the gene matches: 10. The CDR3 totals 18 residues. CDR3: CASSYSGTQGYMNTEAFF. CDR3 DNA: TGTGCCAGCAGTTACTCGGGTACACAGGGGTACATGAACACTGAAGCTTTCTTT.

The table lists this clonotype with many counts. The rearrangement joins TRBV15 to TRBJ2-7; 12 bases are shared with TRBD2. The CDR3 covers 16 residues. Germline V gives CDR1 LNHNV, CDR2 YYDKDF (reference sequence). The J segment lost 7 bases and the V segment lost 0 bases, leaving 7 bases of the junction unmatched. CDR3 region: CATSRDRSSGRVEQYF. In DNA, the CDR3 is TGTGCCACCAGCAGAGATCGCTCTAGCGGGAGGGTTGAGCAGTACTTC.

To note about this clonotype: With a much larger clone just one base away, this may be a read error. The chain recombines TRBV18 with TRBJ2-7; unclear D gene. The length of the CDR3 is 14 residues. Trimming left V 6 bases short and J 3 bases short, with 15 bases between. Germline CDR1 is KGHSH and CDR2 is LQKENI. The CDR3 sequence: CASSTTKSLYEQYF. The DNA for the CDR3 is TGTGCCAGCTCGACCACTAAGAGCCTCTACGAGCAGTACTTC. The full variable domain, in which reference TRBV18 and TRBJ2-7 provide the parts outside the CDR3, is NAGVMQNPRHLVRRRGQEARLRCSPMKGHSHVYWYRQLPEEGLKFMVYLQKENIIDESGMPKERFSAEFPKEGPSILRIQQVVRGDSAAYFCASSTTKSLYEQYFGPGTRLTVT.